Sequencing of this T cell receptor beta chain was carried out in a study of T cell repertoires in cytomegalovirus infection. Study details: Peptides in the study included HLA-C-restricted and HLA-B-restricted CMV epitopes. Indications of both CMV infection and matching HLA type were provided by public TCR beta signatures.

A remark on this clonotype: Its antigen is still unknown.

Study-level findings and limits: There were HLA-C-restricted CMV-specific TCR beta clonotypes dominating the ex vivo response.

Trimming removed 4 bases from V and 10 bases from J, with 14 bases in between. Germline V gene data show CDR1 as MNHEY and CDR2 as SMNVEV (reference sequence). The CDR3 sequence is 13 residues long. Using its own MiXCR run on the reads, TCRdb lists one record per CDR3 protein. The table includes hundreds of thousands of distinct CDR3 sequences, around 30% detected once. The specimen was cultured CD8+ T cells from PBMCs, collected from culture after CMV antigen stimulation. This TCR was recovered from a human donor in good health (CMV status not recorded). Some clones in this sample may be carry-over from other donors' samples. V gene TRBV27 combines with J gene TRBJ2-1, with TRBD2 as a possible D gene (6 bases). The DNA for the CDR3 is TGTGCCAGCAGTTCAGCTGTAGGAGGGGAGCAGTTCTTC. It yields the protein CASSSAVGGEQFF.